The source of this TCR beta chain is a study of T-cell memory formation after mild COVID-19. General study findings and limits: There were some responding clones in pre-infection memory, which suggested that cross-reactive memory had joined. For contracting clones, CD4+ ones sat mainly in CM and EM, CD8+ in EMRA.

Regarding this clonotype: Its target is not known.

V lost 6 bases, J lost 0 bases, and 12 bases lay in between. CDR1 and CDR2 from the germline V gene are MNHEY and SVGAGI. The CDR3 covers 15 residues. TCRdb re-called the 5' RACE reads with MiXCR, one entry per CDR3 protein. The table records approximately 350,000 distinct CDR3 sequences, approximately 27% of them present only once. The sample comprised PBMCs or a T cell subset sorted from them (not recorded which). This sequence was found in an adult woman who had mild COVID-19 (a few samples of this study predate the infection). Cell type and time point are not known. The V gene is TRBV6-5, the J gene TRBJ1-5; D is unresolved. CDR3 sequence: CASRQQPYSNQPQHF. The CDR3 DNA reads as TGTGCCAGCAGACAACAGCCTTATAGCAATCAGCCCCAGCATTTT.